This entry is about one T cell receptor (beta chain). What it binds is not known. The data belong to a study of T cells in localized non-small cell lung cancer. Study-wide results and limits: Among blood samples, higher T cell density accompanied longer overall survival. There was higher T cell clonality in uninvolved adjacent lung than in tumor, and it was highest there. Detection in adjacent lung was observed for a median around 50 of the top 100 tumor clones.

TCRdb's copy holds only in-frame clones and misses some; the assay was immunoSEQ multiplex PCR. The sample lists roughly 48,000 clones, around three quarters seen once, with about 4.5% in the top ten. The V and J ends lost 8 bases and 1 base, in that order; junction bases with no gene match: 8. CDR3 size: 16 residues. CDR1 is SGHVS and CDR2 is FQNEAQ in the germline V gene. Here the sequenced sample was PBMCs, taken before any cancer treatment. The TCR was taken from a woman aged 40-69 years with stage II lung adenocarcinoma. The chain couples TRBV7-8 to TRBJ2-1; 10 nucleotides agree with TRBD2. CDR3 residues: CASEPAGGQSYNEQFF. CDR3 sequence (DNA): TGTGCCAGCGAGCCAGCGGGGGGGCAGTCCTACAATGAGCAGTTCTTC.